A single sample is the source of the 9 T cell receptor beta chains below, sequenced in a study of graft-versus-host responses after intestinal transplantation. Method: immunoSEQ multiplex PCR; TCRdb's copy keeps in-frame clones and lacks some. The sample has 70,000 to 95,000 clones, roughly 93% seen once; the top ten hold approximately 1.1%. These TCRs are of unknown antigen specificity. The sequences come from unstimulated CD8+ T cells sorted from spleen or lymph node cells, collected before transplant. The receptors stem from a human donor who was the organ donor for an intestinal transplant.

The chain employs TRBV7-9 and TRBJ2-3; TRBD2 aligns across 11 bases. Germline V gives CDR1 SEHNR, CDR2 FQNEAQ (reference sequence). The length of the CDR3 is 15 residues. Trimming took 7 bases from V and 3 from J; bases not matched to a gene: 6. The CDR3 sequence: CASTTSGSETDTQYF. The DNA for the CDR3 is TGTGCCAGCACCACTAGCGGGAGTGAAACAGATACGCAGTATTTT.

The CDR3 DNA reads TGTGCCAGCTCAGCGGGGAGTAATGAAAAACTGTTTTTT. Protein sequence: CASSAGSNEKLFF. The chain couples TRBV13 to TRBJ1-4; no firm D call. Germline-derived CDR1 and CDR2 are PRHDT and FYEKMQ (reference sequence). V dropped 8 bases and J dropped 4 bases, with 11 bases sitting between them. CDR3 length: 13 residues.

The rearrangement uses TRBV5-1 and TRBJ2-1, with 11 bases that match TRBD2. The CDR3 covers 16 residues. After removal of 4 bases from V and 7 bases from J, the junction contained 10 bases not matched to a gene. Germline values: CDR1 SGHRS, CDR2 YFSETQ. Here the CDR3 reads CASSGKTSGRWNEQFF. The CDR3 nucleotides are TGCGCCAGCAGCGGAAAAACTAGCGGGAGATGGAATGAGCAGTTCTTC.

The chain employs TRBV6-5 and TRBJ2-4; tentative D call: TRBD1 (7 bases). The germline V gene encodes CDR1 MNHEY and CDR2 SVGAGI. This CDR3 comprises 14 residues. With 5 bases removed from V and 6 bases from J, the gap between germline ends came to 14 bases. Written as DNA, the CDR3 is TGTGCCAGCAGTCGCGGGACAGATTTAAACATTCAGTACTTC. It is translated as CASSRGTDLNIQYF.

V is TRBV19 and J is TRBJ2-7, with 10 bases aligning to TRBD1. The CDR3 has 14 amino acids. Unmatched junction bases numbered 1, after V lost 5 bases and J lost 0 bases. Germline loops: CDR1 LNHDA, CDR2 SQIVND (reference sequence). DNA of the CDR3: TGTGCCAGTAGTGACAGGGGGCTCTCCTACGAGCAGTACTTC. It specifies CASSDRGLSYEQYF.

This clone was seen once. The rearrangement uses TRBV2 and TRBJ1-3; 7 nucleotides agree with TRBD1. This CDR3 has 16 residues. The germline gives CDR1 SNHLY, CDR2 FYNNEI. Trimming removed 5 bases from V and 4 bases from J; junction bases left unmatched: 11. The chain's CDR3 is CASSPNHGQVGNTIYF. CDR3 nucleotides: TGTGCCAGCAGTCCGAACCACGGACAGGTCGGAAACACCATATATTTT.

The count of this clone is one. This sequence joins TRBV10-2 and TRBJ2-7; tentative D call: TRBD2 (6 bases). The CDR3 spans 17 residues. V shed 2 bases and J shed 5 bases, with 22 bases lying between them. Germline V CDR1 and CDR2: WSHSY, SAAADI. The CDR3: CASSEPTGASGGDEQYF. The CDR3 coding sequence is TGCGCCAGCAGTGAGCCTACTGGGGCTAGTGGAGGGGACGAGCAGTACTTC.

The gene calls are TRBV7-9 and TRBJ2-2; 13 positions agree with TRBD2. This CDR3 is built from 17 residues. Germline V lookup: CDR1 SEHNR, CDR2 FQNEAQ (reference sequence). After removal of 3 bases from V and 2 bases from J, the junction contained 3 bases not matched to a gene. The CDR3 DNA sequence: TGTGCCAGCAGCTTCCCGGGACTAGCGGGAAACACCGGGGAGCTGTTTTTT. Translated: CASSFPGLAGNTGELFF.

The chain is built from TRBV11-2 and TRBJ2-5, with a possible D match to TRBD1 (5 bases). The CDR3 consists of 16 residues. In germline, CDR1 is SGHAT, CDR2 FQNNGV. Trimming shortened V by 5 bases and J by 1 base, and 17 bases separated the two germline ends. The CDR3 sequence is CASSPDDWGTQETQYF. CDR3 coding DNA: TGTGCCAGCAGCCCTGACGACTGGGGCACCCAAGAGACCCAGTACTTC. Based on the CDR3 plus reference TRBV11-2 and TRBJ2-5, the full variable domain is EAGVAQSPRYKIIEKRQSVAFWCNPISGHATLYWYQQILGQGPKLLIQFQNNGVVDDSQLPKDRFSAERLKGVDSTLKIQPAKLEDSAVYLCASSPDDWGTQETQYFGPGTRLLVL.